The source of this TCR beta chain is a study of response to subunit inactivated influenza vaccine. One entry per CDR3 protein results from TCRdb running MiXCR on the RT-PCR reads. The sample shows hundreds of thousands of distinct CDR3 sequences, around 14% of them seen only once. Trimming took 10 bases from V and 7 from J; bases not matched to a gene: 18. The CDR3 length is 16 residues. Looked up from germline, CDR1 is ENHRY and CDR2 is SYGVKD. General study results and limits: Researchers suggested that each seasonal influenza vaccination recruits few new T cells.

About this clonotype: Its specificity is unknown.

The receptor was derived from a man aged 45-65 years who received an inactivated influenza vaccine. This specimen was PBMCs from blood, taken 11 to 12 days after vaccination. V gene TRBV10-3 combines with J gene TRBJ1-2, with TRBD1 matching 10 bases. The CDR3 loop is CATIYASDRGYGGYTF. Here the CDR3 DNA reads TGTGCCACAATATACGCTTCGGACAGGGGGTACGGTGGCTACACCTTC.